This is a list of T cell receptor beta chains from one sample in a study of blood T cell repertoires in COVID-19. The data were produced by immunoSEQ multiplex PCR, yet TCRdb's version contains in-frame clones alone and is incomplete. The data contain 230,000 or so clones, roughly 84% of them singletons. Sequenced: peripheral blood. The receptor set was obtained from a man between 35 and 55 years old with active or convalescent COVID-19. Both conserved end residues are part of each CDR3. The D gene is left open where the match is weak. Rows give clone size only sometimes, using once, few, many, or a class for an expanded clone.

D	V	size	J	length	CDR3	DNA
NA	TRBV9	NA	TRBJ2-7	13	CASSVGQSYEQYF	TGTGCCAGCAGCGTTGGTCAGTCCTACGAGCAGTACTTC
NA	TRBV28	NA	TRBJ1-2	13	CASSLIGGRGYTF	TGTGCCAGCAGTTTAATCGGGGGGCGCGGCTACACCTTC
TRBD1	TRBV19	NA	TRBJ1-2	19	CASSIFLASSTGGVYGYTF	TGTGCCAGTAGTATCTTTCTGGCCTCGTCGACAGGGGGCGTCTATGGCTACACCTTC
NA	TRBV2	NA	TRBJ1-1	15	CASSASQGIGTEAFF	TGTGCCAGCAGTGCCTCCCAGGGAATAGGGACTGAAGCTTTCTTT
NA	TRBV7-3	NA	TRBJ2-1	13	CASSPPTSDEQFF	TGTGCCAGCAGCCCCCCGACGAGCGATGAGCAGTTCTTC
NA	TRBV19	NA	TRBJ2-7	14	CASSKPGIKYEQYF	TGTGCCAGTAGTAAACCGGGGATAAAGTACGAGCAGTACTTC
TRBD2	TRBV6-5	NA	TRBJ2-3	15	CANGLSGSPTDTQYF	TGTGCCAACGGACTGAGCGGGAGTCCGACAGATACGCAGTATTTT
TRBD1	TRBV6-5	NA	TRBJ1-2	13	CASSYFTGGGYTF	TGTGCCAGCAGTTACTTTACAGGGGGTGGCTACACCTTC
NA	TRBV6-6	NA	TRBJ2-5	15	CASSYTYSAKETQYF	TGTGCCAGCAGTTACACTTACAGTGCCAAGGAGACCCAGTACTTC
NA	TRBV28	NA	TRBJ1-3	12	CASSTGRNTIYF	TGTGCCAGCAGTACAGGGAGAAACACCATATATTTT
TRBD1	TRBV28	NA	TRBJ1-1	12	CASSLGRDRDLF	TGTGCCAGCAGTTTGGGCCGGGACAGGGATCTCTTT
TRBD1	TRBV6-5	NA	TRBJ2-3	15	CASSPAGGRADTQYF	TGTGCCAGCAGTCCCGCAGGGGGTCGGGCAGATACGCAGTATTTT
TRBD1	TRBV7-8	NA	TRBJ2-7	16	CASSAYTGTGGPRQYF	TGTGCCAGCAGCGCTTATACCGGGACAGGGGGACCCAGGCAGTACTTC
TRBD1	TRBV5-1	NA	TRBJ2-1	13	CASSPGQVNEQFF	TGCGCCAGCAGCCCTGGACAGGTCAATGAGCAGTTCTTC
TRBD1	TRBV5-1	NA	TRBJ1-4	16	CASSPRQGKTNEKLFF	TGCGCCAGCAGCCCAAGACAGGGGAAGACTAATGAAAAACTGTTTTTT
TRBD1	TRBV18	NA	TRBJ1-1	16	CASSPQGVSKSTEAFF	TGTGCCAGCTCACCCCAGGGGGTATCCAAGAGCACTGAAGCTTTCTTT
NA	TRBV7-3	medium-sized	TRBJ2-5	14	CASSPTGLQETQYF	TGTGCCAGCAGCCCTACAGGGTTACAAGAGACCCAGTACTTC
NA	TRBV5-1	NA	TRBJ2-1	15	CASSFTGGAYNEQFF	TGCGCCAGCAGCTTCACAGGGGGGGCCTACAATGAGCAGTTCTTC
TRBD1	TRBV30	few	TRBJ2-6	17	CAWSGGTVNSGANVLTF	TGTGCCTGGAGTGGAGGGACAGTAAACTCTGGGGCCAACGTCCTGACTTTC
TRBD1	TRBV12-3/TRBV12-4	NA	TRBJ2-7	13	CASSQGQYYEQYF	TGTGCCAGCAGCCAGGGACAGTACTACGAGCAGTACTTC
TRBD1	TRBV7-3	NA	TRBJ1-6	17	CASSSQGGTGGSSPLHF	TGTGCCAGCAGCTCCCAGGGGGGGACAGGTGGTAGTTCACCCCTCCACTTT
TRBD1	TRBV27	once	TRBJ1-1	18	CASSLRSIRTGVNTEAFF	TGTGCCAGCAGTTTAAGAAGTATTCGGACAGGAGTAAACACTGAAGCTTTCTTT
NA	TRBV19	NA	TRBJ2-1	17	CASSNPPGSAVYNEQFF	TGTGCCAGTAGTAACCCCCCTGGGAGCGCAGTCTACAATGAGCAGTTCTTC
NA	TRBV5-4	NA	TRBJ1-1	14	CASSLIRSNTEAFF	TGTGCCAGCAGCTTGATTCGGTCGAACACTGAAGCTTTCTTT
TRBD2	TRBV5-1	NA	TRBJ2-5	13	CASSSTSEETQYF	TGCGCCAGCAGCTCGACTAGCGAAGAGACCCAGTACTTC
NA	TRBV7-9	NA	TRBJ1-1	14	CASSLGQIETEAFF	TGTGCCAGCAGCTTAGGACAGATTGAGACTGAAGCTTTCTTT
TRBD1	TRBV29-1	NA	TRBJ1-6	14	CSVSTGIDNSPLHF	TGCAGCGTTTCGACAGGGATAGATAATTCACCCCTCCACTTT
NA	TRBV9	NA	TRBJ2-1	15	CASSPRDIAYNEQFF	TGTGCCAGCAGCCCTCGGGACATTGCCTACAATGAGCAGTTCTTC
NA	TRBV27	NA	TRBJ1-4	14	CASSFGRGDEKLFF	TGTGCCAGCAGTTTTGGGCGGGGGGATGAAAAACTGTTTTTT
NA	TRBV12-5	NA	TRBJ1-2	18	CASGSIAGRPSGWFGYTF	TGTGCTAGTGGTTCCATAGCAGGGAGGCCCTCAGGGTGGTTTGGCTACACCTTC
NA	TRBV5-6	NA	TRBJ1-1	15	CASSLPGGTNTEAFF	TGTGCCAGCAGCTTACCCGGAGGAACGAACACTGAAGCTTTCTTT